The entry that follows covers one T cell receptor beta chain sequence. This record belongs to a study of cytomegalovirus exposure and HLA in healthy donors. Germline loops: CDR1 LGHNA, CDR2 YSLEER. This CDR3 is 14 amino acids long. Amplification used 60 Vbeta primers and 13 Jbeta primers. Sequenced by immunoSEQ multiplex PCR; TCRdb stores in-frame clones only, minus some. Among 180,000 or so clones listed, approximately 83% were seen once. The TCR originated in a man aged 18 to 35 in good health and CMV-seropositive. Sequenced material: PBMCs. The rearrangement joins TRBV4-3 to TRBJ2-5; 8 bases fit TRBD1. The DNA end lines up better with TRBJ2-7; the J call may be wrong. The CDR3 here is CASSLRTGTYEQYF. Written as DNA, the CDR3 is TGCGCCAGCAGCCTCCGGACAGGGACCTACGAGCAGTACTTC.